The 28 T cell receptor beta chains reported below all come from one sample, sequenced in a study of T-cell reconstitution after alpha-beta-depleted transplantation in children. During its preparation, the TCRbeta library received unique molecular identifiers. TCRdb used MiXCR to reprocess the PCR reads, holding one entry per CDR3 protein. Here the sample spans 250,000 or so distinct CDR3 sequences, around 7.8% being singletons. The sample consisted of PBMCs, mostly from graft donor cells, taken 180 days after TCRalphabeta/CD19-depleted stem cell transplant. Source of these receptors: a male patient between 10 and 17 years old who had a stem cell transplant for acute lymphoblastic leukemia, so the T cells may come from the graft donor.

The chain is built from TRBV20-1 and TRBJ1-2; D is possibly TRBD1 (5 bases). The CDR3 is 18 residues long. CDR1 DFQATT and CDR2 SNEGSKA come from the germline V gene (reference sequence). CDR3 residues: CCARDQKGDSHFFYGYTF. The CDR3 region has the DNA TGCTGCGCTAGAGACCAGAAGGGCGACAGCCACTTTTTCTATGGCTACACCTTC.

The chain carries TRBV18 and TRBJ1-6, with D possibly TRBD1 on 5 matching bases. V was clipped by 6 bases and J by 8 bases, with 11 bases between them. CDR3 length: 13 residues. Germline values: CDR1 KGHSH, CDR2 LQKENI. This CDR3 reads CASSFQGDSPLHF. In DNA form, the CDR3 reads TGTGCCAGCTCTTTCCAGGGAGATTCACCCCTCCACTTT.

The genes are TRBV12-5 and TRBJ1-5; 9 nucleotides align to TRBD1. J was trimmed by 4 bases and V by 3 bases; bases with no gene match: 25. CDR1 is LGHNT and CDR2 is FRNRAP in the germline V gene. The CDR3 contains 22 residues. The DNA of the CDR3 is TGTGCTAGTGGTTTAGGACTCGACGCAGGGACAGGGAAGCGCCAAGAGAATCAGCCCCAGCATTTT. Translation gives CASGLGLDAGTGKRQENQPQHF.

The J gene is TRBJ2-3, the V gene TRBV20-1, with D possibly being TRBD1 (6 bases). Germline loops: CDR1 DFQATT, CDR2 SNEGSKA (reference sequence). The CDR3 length is 16 residues. The CDR3, as DNA: TGCAGCTTTTGGGGGCTCCCGACGGGCACCGGAGATACGCAGTATTTT. Translating it yields CSFWGLPTGTGDTQYF.

This clonotype was recorded many times. The chain has TRBV4-2 and TRBJ2-1; D is possibly TRBD2 (6 bases). This CDR3 is built from 13 residues. Trimming cost V 4 bases and J 10 bases, with 14 bases left between them. Germline V gene sequence: CDR1 LGHNA, CDR2 YNFKEQ. The CDR3 DNA is TGTGCCAGCAGCCCCGGAGGGCGAACCGAGCAGTTCTTC. It encodes CASSPGGRTEQFF.

This clonotype appeared many times. This chain connects TRBV29-1 to TRBJ1-5; D unresolved. The CDR3 consists of 17 residues. The germline V gene encodes CDR1 SQVTM and CDR2 ANQGSEA. With 6 bases removed from V and 3 bases from J, the gap between germline ends came to 24 bases. In DNA form, the CDR3 reads TGCAGCGTGGAACACCCGGACTCCCGAACCTCCAATCAGCCCCAGCATTTT. This codes for CSVEHPDSRTSNQPQHF.

The sample holds many counts of this clonotype. This sequence joins TRBV15 and TRBJ2-7; D not certain. CDR1 and CDR2 from the germline V gene are LNHNV and YYDKDF (reference sequence). V dropped 3 bases and J dropped 0 bases, with 12 bases sitting between them. The CDR3 extends over 15 amino acids. The chain's CDR3 is CATSRDEDVSYEQYF. DNA of the CDR3: TGTGCCACCAGCAGGGATGAGGACGTCTCCTACGAGCAGTACTTC.

This clonotype was seen ten or more times. This chain joins TRBV6-5 and TRBJ1-6, with D hard to call. Germline V gives CDR1 MNHEY, CDR2 SVGAGI. This CDR3 is 15 amino acids long. The V gene lost 0 bases and the J gene lost 7 bases, with 10 bases spanning the gap. The CDR3 DNA follows: TGTGCCAGCAGTTACTCGAGAGATCCGAATTCACCCCTCCACTTT. Its translation is CASSYSRDPNSPLHF.

This clonotype was counted at least ten times. The rearrangement uses TRBV29-1 and TRBJ2-5, with 8 bases matching TRBD2. CDR1 is SQVTM, CDR2 ANQGSEA, per germline. Trimming took 3 bases from V and 4 from J; bases not matched to a gene: 7. The CDR3 is 14 amino acids. CDR3 sequence reads: CSVDDREGLETQYF. CDR3 DNA sequence: TGCAGCGTTGATGACCGGGAGGGCCTAGAGACCCAGTACTTC. Supplemented by reference TRBV29-1 and TRBJ2-5, the full variable domain reads SAVISQKPSRDICQRGTSLTIQCQVDSQVTMMFWYRQQPGQSLTLIATANQGSEATYESGFVIDKFPISRPNLTFSTLTVSNMSPEDSSIYLCSVDDREGLETQYFGPGTRLLVL.

Many counts were recorded for this clonotype. CDR3 amino acids: CASSLRDRGRTDTQYF. DNA for the CDR3: TGTGCCAGCAGCCTCCGCGACAGGGGAAGGACAGATACGCAGTATTTT. The chain combines TRBV11-2 with TRBJ2-3; 8 bases align to TRBD1. CDR3 length equals 16 residues. V trimming: 5 bases; J trimming: 3 bases; junction bases outside the gene matches: 10. Germline V gene lookup returns CDR1 SGHAT and CDR2 FQNNGV.

This clonotype was detected many times. The V call is TRBV12-3 or TRBV12-4, the J call TRBJ2-5; TRBD2 aligns across 8 bases. J lost 1 base, V lost 3 bases, and 7 bases had no gene match. There are 16 residues in the CDR3. As DNA, the CDR3 is TGTGCCAGCAGTTTTGGTGGGACTAGGCTCCAAGAGACCCAGTACTTC. Protein sequence: CASSFGGTRLQETQYF.

This clonotype was counted a few times. V and J are TRBV3-1 and TRBJ2-7; D not certain. This CDR3 region has 16 residues. Germline CDR1 and CDR2: LGHDT and YNNKEL (reference sequence). Trimming took off 0 bases at V and 0 bases at J, with 12 bases between the two ends. This chain's CDR3 is CASSQDSSKASYEQYF. The CDR3 nucleotides are TGTGCCAGCAGCCAAGACAGTTCCAAAGCCTCCTACGAGCAGTACTTC.

This clonotype was seen repeatedly, ten times or more. The J gene is TRBJ2-3, the V gene TRBV5-1; 9 nucleotides match TRBD2. The V segment lost 1 base and the J segment 4 bases; nucleotides outside the gene matches: 4. Germline CDR1 and CDR2: SGHRS and YFSETQ. The CDR3 contains 15 residues. The CDR3 protein is CASSLSSGGSDTQYF. CDR3 DNA: TGCGCCAGCAGCTTGAGTAGCGGGGGTTCAGATACGCAGTATTTT.

This clonotype was seen repeatedly, ten times or more. The chain is built from TRBV29-1 and TRBJ2-7, with 7 bases aligning to TRBD1. With V trimmed by 4 bases and J by 5 bases, 8 bases remained unmatched. The V gene's germline CDR1 is SQVTM and CDR2 ANQGSEA. The CDR3 has 13 residues. The CDR3 nucleotides read TGCAGCGTTGGAGACAGGGTGGTCGACGAGCAGTACTTC. Amino acids: CSVGDRVVDEQYF.

This clonotype was seen at least ten times. V usage is TRBV7-9 and J usage is TRBJ1-1; the D gene is possibly TRBD1 (5 bases). This CDR3 contains 14 residues. Germline CDR1 is SEHNR and CDR2 is FQNEAQ (reference sequence). V lost 1 base and J 2 bases, leaving 8 bases between the germline ends. Here the CDR3 DNA reads TGTGCCAGCAGCTTAGAGGGGCATAACACTGAAGCTTTCTTT. It yields the protein CASSLEGHNTEAFF.

This clonotype was seen many times. The genes are TRBV7-2 and TRBJ2-1; weak D call: TRBD2 (7 bases). The length of the CDR3 is 16 residues. In germline, CDR1 is SGHTA, CDR2 FQGNSA. V lost 5 bases and J 7 bases, leaving 21 bases between the germline ends. CDR3 DNA: TGTGCCAGCAGCCTTTCGCCTAGCCGGGGGGCGAATGAGCAGTTCTTC. This encodes CASSLSPSRGANEQFF.

As to this clonotype: A much larger clone is a single base away; this may be a read error. The chain is built from TRBV6-2 or TRBV6-3 and TRBJ2-2; no firm D call. This CDR3 contains 13 residues. Germline values: CDR1 MNHEY, CDR2 SVGEGT. CDR3 sequence reads: CGSSYLGAGELFF. Written as DNA, the CDR3 is TGTGGCAGCAGTTACCTTGGTGCCGGGGAGCTGTTTTTT.

On this clonotype itself: This may arise from a read error, as a much more abundant clone is one base away. This chain joins TRBV6-2 or TRBV6-3 and TRBJ1-2; TRBD1 matches 7 bases. CDR3 size: 12 residues. CDR1 and CDR2 (germline): MNHEY, SVGEGT. The CDR3: CSSSLTTGMRTF. Written as DNA, the CDR3 is TGTTCCAGCAGCCTTACGACAGGGATGAGAACCTTC.

Ten or more counts support this clonotype. V usage is TRBV5-1 and J usage is TRBJ1-1; TRBD1 aligns across 8 bases. Germline CDR1 SGHRS, CDR2 YFSETQ. This CDR3 has 15 amino acids. V shed 0 bases, J shed 1 base, and the junction held 2 bases outside the gene matches. The chain's CDR3 is CASSLAGQGNTEAFF. In DNA, the CDR3 is TGCGCCAGCAGCTTGGCCGGACAGGGGAACACTGAAGCTTTCTTT.

This clonotype turned up a few times. The chain couples TRBV7-3 to TRBJ2-1, with D perhaps assigned TRBD1 or TRBD2 (5 bases each). The CDR3 contains 15 residues. Trimming removed 6 bases from V and 8 bases from J, with 20 bases in between. Germline V gives CDR1 SGHTA, CDR2 FQGTGA. The CDR3 spells CASSPGTTPWDEQFF. The CDR3 bases are TGTGCCAGCAGTCCCGGGACCACCCCTTGGGATGAGCAGTTCTTC.

This clonotype was found a few times. The chain links TRBV10-1 to TRBJ2-1; D ambiguous. CDR1 WNHNN and CDR2 SYGVQD come from the germline V gene (reference sequence). The V gene lost 2 bases and the J gene lost 9 bases, with 11 bases spanning the gap. There are 13 residues in the CDR3. This chain's CDR3 is CASSEMPASEQFF. As DNA, the CDR3 is TGCGCCAGCAGTGAGATGCCCGCCAGTGAGCAGTTCTTC.

This clonotype has ten or more counts. CDR3: CASSLGFLLYEQYF. The CDR3 DNA reads TGTGCCAGCAGCTTAGGTTTCCTTCTCTACGAGCAGTACTTC. The rearrangement links TRBV11-2 to TRBJ2-7; no clear D. The CDR3 extends over 14 amino acids. Trimming stripped 1 base from V and 3 bases from J, with 10 bases between. Per the germline V gene, CDR1 is SGHAT and CDR2 is FQNNGV.

This clonotype was counted at least ten times. This chain joins TRBV20-1 and TRBJ1-5; 7 bases are a match to TRBD1. V trimming: 5 bases; J trimming: 9 bases; junction bases outside the gene matches: 10. Germline CDR1 DFQATT, CDR2 SNEGSKA (reference sequence). CDR3 length: 13 residues. CDR3 DNA: TGCAGTGCTTCCTCAGGGGGGGTCACGCCCCAGCATTTT. It encodes CSASSGGVTPQHF.

This clonotype was counted at least ten times. Here the CDR3 DNA reads TGCAGTGCTAGCGGACCTTCGAGCTCCTACAATGAGCAGTTCTTC. It specifies CSASGPSSSYNEQFF. The V and J genes are TRBV20-1 and TRBJ2-1, with no clear D. V was cut by 3 bases and J by 0 bases, with 12 bases left in between. The CDR3 loop spans 15 amino acids. Germline V gives CDR1 DFQATT, CDR2 SNEGSKA (reference sequence).

This clonotype was recorded at least ten times. The chain combines TRBV18 with TRBJ2-3; D remains ambiguous. Trimming removed 2 bases from V and 4 bases from J, with 10 bases in between. The CDR3 contains 14 residues. From germline, CDR1 is KGHSH and CDR2 LQKENI. CDR3 nucleotides: TGTGCCAGCTCACCAGTCAAGGGCCCAGATACGCAGTATTTT. It encodes CASSPVKGPDTQYF.

In this sample, this clonotype turned up many times. This chain links TRBV12-5 with TRBJ1-1, with 10 bases identical to TRBD1. This CDR3 has 13 residues. The V gene end was trimmed by 7 bases and the J gene end by 10 bases; junction bases not matched to a gene: 9. The V gene's germline CDR1 is LGHNT and CDR2 FRNRAP. The CDR3 sequence: CASARDRGGLAFF. CDR3 coding DNA: TGTGCTAGTGCCAGGGACAGGGGCGGTTTAGCTTTCTTT.

This clonotype was observed many times. The chain uses TRBV4-1 and TRBJ2-7; 12 nucleotides line up with TRBD1. From germline, CDR1 is MGHRA and CDR2 YSYEKL. This CDR3 has 15 amino acids. Unmatched junction bases numbered 3, after V lost 2 bases and J lost 4 bases. The CDR3 DNA reads as TGCGCCAGCAGCCAAAAGGGACAGGGGGCTTACGAGCAGTACTTC. It translates to CASSQKGQGAYEQYF.

Ten or more counts support this clonotype. The gene calls are TRBV12-5 and TRBJ1-2; D call uncertain. CDR3 length equals 13 residues. The germline V gene encodes CDR1 LGHNT and CDR2 FRNRAP. V was cut by 4 bases and J by 4 bases, with 10 bases left in between. CDR3 loop: CASGWGKGYGYTF. Here the CDR3 DNA reads TGTGCTAGTGGTTGGGGTAAGGGCTATGGCTACACCTTC.